This is a list of T cell receptor beta chains from one sample in a study of blood T cells in healthy people across ages. TCRdb re-called the 5' RACE reads through MiXCR, storing one row per CDR3 protein. Altogether approximately 880,000 distinct CDR3 sequences are present, 45% to 50% being singletons, with the ten largest covering around 15%. The specimen was blood. Receptors were obtained from a young man in good health. Each CDR3 is given with its conserved first and last residue. Fields, in order: clone size, V gene, D gene, J gene, CDR3 protein, CDR3 DNA. D genes are given only for firm matches. Rows give clone size only sometimes, using once, few, many, or a class for an expanded clone.

many	TRBV12-3/TRBV12-4	.	TRBJ1-1	CASRAGWNTEAFF	TGTGCCAGCAGGGCGGGTTGGAACACTGAAGCTTTCTTT
many	TRBV7-2	TRBD1	TRBJ2-1	CASSYDRANEQFF	TGTGCCAGCAGCTACGACAGGGCGAATGAGCAGTTCTTC
few	TRBV5-1	TRBD1	TRBJ2-1	CASSLGGQGINEQFF	TGCGCCAGCAGCTTGGGAGGACAGGGTATTAATGAGCAGTTCTTC
.	TRBV4-1	.	TRBJ1-5	CASSQDGGNQPQHF	TGCGCCAGCAGCCAAGATGGGGGCAATCAGCCCCAGCATTTT
.	TRBV4-1	.	TRBJ1-5	CASSQGEWWDQPQHF	TGCGCCAGCAGCCAAGGAGAGTGGTGGGATCAGCCCCAGCATTTT
.	TRBV12-3/TRBV12-4	.	TRBJ2-1	CASSFPRSQETQFF	TGTGCCAGCAGTTTCCCCAGGTCCCAAGAGACCCAGTTCTTC
.	TRBV12-3/TRBV12-4	.	TRBJ1-5	CASNNQGGGNQPQHF	TGTGCCAGCAATAACCAGGGTGGGGGCAATCAGCCCCAGCATTTT
few	TRBV27	.	TRBJ2-5	CASSLRRGPQETQYF	TGTGCCAGCAGTTTACGGCGGGGGCCCCAAGAGACCCAGTACTTC
.	TRBV12-3/TRBV12-4	.	TRBJ1-2	CATAKGLYGYTF	TGTGCCACCGCGAAAGGGCTCTATGGCTACACCTTC
.	TRBV20-1	TRBD1	TRBJ2-7	CSAVGTASYEQYF	TGCAGTGCAGTGGGGACAGCTTCCTACGAGCAGTACTTC
once	TRBV24-1	.	TRBJ2-7	CATSDYRTPYEQYF	TGTGCCACCAGTGATTACCGGACCCCCTACGAGCAGTACTTC
.	TRBV3-1	.	TRBJ2-7	CASSPYGADYEQYF	TGTGCCAGCAGCCCTTATGGGGCGGACTACGAGCAGTACTTC
.	TRBV10-3	.	TRBJ2-7	CAIGTSNYEQYF	TGTGCCATCGGGACCTCTAACTACGAGCAGTACTTC
.	TRBV12-3/TRBV12-4	TRBD2	TRBJ2-1	CASSFLSGANNEQFF	TGTGCCAGCAGTTTCCTTAGCGGGGCTAACAATGAGCAGTTCTTC
.	TRBV3-1	.	TRBJ2-7	CASSHTASIRYEQYF	TGTGCCAGCAGCCACACAGCGAGCATACGCTACGAGCAGTACTTC
.	TRBV27	TRBD1	TRBJ1-6	CASSLLGTGGYNSPLHF	TGTGCCAGCAGTTTATTAGGGACAGGGGGATATAATTCACCCCTCCACTTT